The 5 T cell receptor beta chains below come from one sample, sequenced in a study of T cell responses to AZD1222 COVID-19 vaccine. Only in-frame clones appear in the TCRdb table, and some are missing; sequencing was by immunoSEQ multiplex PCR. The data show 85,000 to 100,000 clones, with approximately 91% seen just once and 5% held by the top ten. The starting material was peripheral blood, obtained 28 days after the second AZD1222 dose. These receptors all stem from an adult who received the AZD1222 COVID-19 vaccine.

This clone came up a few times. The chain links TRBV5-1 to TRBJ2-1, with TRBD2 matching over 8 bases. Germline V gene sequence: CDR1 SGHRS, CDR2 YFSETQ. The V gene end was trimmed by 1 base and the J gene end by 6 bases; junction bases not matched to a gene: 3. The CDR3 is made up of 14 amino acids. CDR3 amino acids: CASSLRAGVNEQFF. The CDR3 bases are TGCGCCAGCAGCTTGAGAGCGGGGGTCAATGAGCAGTTCTTC. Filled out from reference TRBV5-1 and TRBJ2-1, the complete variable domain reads KAGVTQTPRYLIKTRGQQVTLSCSPISGHRSVSWYQQTPGQGLQFLFEYFSETQRNKGNFPGRFSGRQFSNSRSEMNVSTLELGDSALYLCASSLRAGVNEQFFGPGTRLTVL.

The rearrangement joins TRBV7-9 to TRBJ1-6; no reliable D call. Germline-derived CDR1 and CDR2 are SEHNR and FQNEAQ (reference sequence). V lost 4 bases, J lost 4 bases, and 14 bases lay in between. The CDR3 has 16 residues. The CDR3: CASSSGLSSYNSPLHF. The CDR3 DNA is TGTGCCAGCAGCTCCGGACTGTCTTCGTATAATTCACCCCTCCACTTT.

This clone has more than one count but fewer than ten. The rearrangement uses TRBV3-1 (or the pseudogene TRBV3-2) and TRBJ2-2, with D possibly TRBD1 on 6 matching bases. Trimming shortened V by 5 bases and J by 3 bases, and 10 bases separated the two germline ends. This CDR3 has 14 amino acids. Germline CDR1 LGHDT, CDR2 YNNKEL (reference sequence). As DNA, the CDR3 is TGTGCCAGCAGCGTGGGGGCGGACACCGGGGAGCTGTTTTTT. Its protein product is CASSVGADTGELFF.

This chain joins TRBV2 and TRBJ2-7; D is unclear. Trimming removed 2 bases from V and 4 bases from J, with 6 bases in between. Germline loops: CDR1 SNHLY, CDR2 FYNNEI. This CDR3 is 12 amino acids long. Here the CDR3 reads CASSEMGYEQYF. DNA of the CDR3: TGTGCCAGCAGTGAAATGGGATACGAGCAGTACTTC. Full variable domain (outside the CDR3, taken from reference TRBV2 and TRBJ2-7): EPEVTQTPSHQVTQMGQEVILRCVPISNHLYFYWYRQILGQKVEFLVSFYNNEISEKSEIFDDQFSVERPDGSNFTLKIRSTKLEDSAMYFCASSEMGYEQYFGPGTRLTVT.

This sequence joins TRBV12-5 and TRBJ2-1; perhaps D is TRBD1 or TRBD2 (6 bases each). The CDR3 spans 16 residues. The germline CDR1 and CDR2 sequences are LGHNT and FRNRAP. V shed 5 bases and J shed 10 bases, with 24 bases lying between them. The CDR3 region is CASGGRTARETGEQFF. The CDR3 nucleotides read TGTGCTAGTGGTGGGAGGACAGCTCGGGAAACGGGGGAGCAGTTCTTC.